This TCR beta chain is drawn from a study of OX40 agonist ivuxolimab in advanced cancers. Germline V gene sequence: CDR1 SGHRS, CDR2 YFSETQ. V lost 4 bases and J lost 1; bases outside the gene matches: 8. The CDR3 has 18 residues. Data came from immunoSEQ multiplex PCR; TCRdb stores just in-frame clones and leaves some out. In the table there are 65,000 to 70,000 clones, over 80% of which are singletons. The J gene is TRBJ2-7, the V gene TRBV5-1, with TRBD2 identical over 16 bases. The sequence derives from an adult with an advanced solid tumor such as melanoma, head and neck, liver or kidney cancer. The sequences come from CD4+ or CD8+ T cells sorted from blood, collected in a trial of the OX40 agonist ivuxolimab. The CDR3 reads CASSQPGLAGGWSYEQYF. CDR3 nucleotide sequence: TGCGCCAGCAGCCAGCCGGGACTAGCGGGAGGGTGGTCCTACGAGCAGTACTTC. Drawing the rest from reference TRBV5-1 and TRBJ2-7, the complete variable domain is KAGVTQTPRYLIKTRGQQVTLSCSPISGHRSVSWYQQTPGQGLQFLFEYFSETQRNKGNFPGRFSGRQFSNSRSEMNVSTLELGDSALYLCASSQPGLAGGWSYEQYFGPGTRLTVT.